This T cell receptor (beta chain) was captured by sequencing in a study of blood T cell repertoires in COVID-19. Study-level background: Samples of COVID-19 (acute and convalescent) were obtained from the United States, Italy and Spain. T cells, B-cell-depleted T cells, or PBMCs provided the cDNA or gDNA that served as material.

Authors' methods: Estimated nucleated cell counts came from reference gene primer amplification. Clones were read by immunoSEQ multiplex PCR, and TCRdb kept only the in-frame ones, dropping some. Clonal size and the V and J genes are those of that table, whereas D and trimming came from the DNA. The sample has about 160,000 clones; roughly 73% are singletons. Germline V CDR1 and CDR2: MNHEY, SMNVEV (reference sequence). Losses at the gene ends were 6 bases for V and 8 bases for J; bases not matched to a gene: 7. The CDR3 covers 13 residues. The sequence came from a man between 65 and 79 years old with acute or convalescent COVID-19. The rearrangement joins TRBV27 to TRBJ1-2, with 9 bases fitting TRBD1. The sequenced sample consisted of peripheral blood. CDR3 loop: CASSRTGGVGYTF. In nucleotides, the CDR3 is TGTGCCAGCAGCAGAACAGGGGGCGTGGGCTACACCTTC.